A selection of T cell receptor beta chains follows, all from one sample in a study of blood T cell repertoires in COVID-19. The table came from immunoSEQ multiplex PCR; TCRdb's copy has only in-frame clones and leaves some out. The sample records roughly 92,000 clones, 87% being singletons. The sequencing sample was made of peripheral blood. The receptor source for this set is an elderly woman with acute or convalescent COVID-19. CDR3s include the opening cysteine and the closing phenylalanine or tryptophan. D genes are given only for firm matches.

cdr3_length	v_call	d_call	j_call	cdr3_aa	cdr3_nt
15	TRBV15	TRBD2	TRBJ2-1	CATSRGGGAYNEQFF	TGTGCCACCAGCAGAGGGGGGGGTGCATACAATGAGCAGTTCTTC
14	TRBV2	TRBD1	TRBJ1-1	CASSERDRSGEAFF	TGTGCCAGCAGTGAAAGGGACAGGTCTGGTGAAGCTTTCTTT
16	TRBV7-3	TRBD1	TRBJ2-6	CASSNRGLSGANVLTF	TGTGCCAGCAGTAACAGGGGCTTGTCTGGGGCCAACGTCCTGACTTTC
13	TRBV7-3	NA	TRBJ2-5	CASSPDGFETQYF	TGTGCCAGCAGCCCCGACGGGTTTGAGACCCAGTACTTC
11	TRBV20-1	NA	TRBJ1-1	CSASGQVEAFF	TGCAGTGCTAGTGGACAAGTTGAAGCTTTCTTT
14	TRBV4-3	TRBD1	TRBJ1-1	CASSRGQGYTEAFF	TGCGCCAGCAGCCGGGGACAGGGTTACACTGAAGCTTTCTTT
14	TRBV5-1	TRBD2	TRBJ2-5	CASSFGGGQETQYF	TGCGCCAGCAGCTTTGGGGGGGGCCAAGAGACCCAGTACTTC
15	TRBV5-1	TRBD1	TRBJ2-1	CASTGAGTGSNEQFF	TGCGCCAGTACTGGGGCCGGGACAGGGTCCAATGAGCAGTTCTTC
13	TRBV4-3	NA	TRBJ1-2	CASSQDSGYGYTF	TGCGCCAGCAGCCAAGATTCGGGGTATGGCTACACCTTC
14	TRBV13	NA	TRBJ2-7	CASSFSGELYEQYF	TGTGCCAGCAGCTTTAGCGGAGAATTATACGAGCAGTACTTC
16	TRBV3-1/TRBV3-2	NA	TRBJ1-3	CASSQETNRILNTIYF	TGTGCCAGCAGCCAAGAAACAAACAGAATCCTGAACACCATATATTTT
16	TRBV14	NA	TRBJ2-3	CASSRRRGASTDTQYF	TGTGCCAGCAGCCGCCGACGGGGGGCTAGTACAGATACGCAGTATTTT
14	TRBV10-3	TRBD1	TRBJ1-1	CAIRRQGMNTEAFF	TGTGCCATCAGAAGACAGGGAATGAACACTGAAGCTTTCTTT
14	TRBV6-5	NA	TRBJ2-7	CASLRDTLSYEQYF	TGTGCCAGCCTACGGGACACTCTTTCCTACGAGCAGTACTTC
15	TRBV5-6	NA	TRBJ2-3	CASSLGVGGTDTQYF	TGTGCCAGCAGCTTGGGAGTTGGGGGGACAGATACGCAGTATTTT